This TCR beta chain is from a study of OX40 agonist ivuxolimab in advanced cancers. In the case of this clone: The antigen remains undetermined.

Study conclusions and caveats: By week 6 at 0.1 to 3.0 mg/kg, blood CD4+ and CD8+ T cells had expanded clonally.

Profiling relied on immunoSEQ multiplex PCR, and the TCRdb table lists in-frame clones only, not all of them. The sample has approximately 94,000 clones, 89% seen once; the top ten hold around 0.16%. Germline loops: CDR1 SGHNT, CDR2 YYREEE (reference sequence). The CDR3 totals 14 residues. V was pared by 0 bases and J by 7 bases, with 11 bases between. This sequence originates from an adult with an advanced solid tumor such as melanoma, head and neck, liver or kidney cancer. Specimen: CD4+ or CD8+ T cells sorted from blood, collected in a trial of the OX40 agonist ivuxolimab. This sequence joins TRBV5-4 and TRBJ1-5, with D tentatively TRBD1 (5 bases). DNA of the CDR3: TGTGCCAGCAGCTTGGACCCCCCAGGGCAGCCCCAGCATTTT. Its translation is CASSLDPPGQPQHF. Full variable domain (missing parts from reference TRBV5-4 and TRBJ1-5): ETGVTQSPTHLIKTRGQQVTLRCSSQSGHNTVSWYQQALGQGPQFIFQYYREEENGRGNFPPRFSGLQFPNYSSELNVNALELDDSALYLCASSLDPPGQPQHFGDGTRLSIL.